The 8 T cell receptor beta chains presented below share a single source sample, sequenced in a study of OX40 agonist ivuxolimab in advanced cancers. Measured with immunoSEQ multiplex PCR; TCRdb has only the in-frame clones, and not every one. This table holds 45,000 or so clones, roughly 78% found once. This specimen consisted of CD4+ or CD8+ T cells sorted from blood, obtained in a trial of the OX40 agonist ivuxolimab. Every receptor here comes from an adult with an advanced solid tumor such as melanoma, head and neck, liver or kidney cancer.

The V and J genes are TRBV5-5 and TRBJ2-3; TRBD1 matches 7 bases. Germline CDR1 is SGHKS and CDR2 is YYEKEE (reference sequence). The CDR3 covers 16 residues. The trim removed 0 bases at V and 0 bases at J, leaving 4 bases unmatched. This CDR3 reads CASSLGQGRSTDTQYF. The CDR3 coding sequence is TGTGCCAGCAGCTTGGGACAGGGTAGAAGCACAGATACGCAGTATTTT.

CDR3 sequence reads: CASSLGSGNYGYTF. DNA for the CDR3: TGTGCCAGCAGCTTGGGCAGCGGTAACTATGGCTACACCTTC. The J gene is TRBJ1-2, the V gene TRBV5-5; no clear D. Trimming left V 0 bases short and J 1 base short, with 7 bases between. Germline assignment: CDR1 SGHKS and CDR2 YYEKEE (reference sequence). This CDR3 comprises 14 residues.

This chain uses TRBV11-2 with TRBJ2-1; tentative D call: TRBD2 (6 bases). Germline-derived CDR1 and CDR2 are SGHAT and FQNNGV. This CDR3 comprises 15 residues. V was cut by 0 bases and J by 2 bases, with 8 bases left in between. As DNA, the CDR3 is TGTGCCAGCAGCTTAGACGGGGGACCCTACAATGAGCAGTTCTTC. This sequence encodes CASSLDGGPYNEQFF.

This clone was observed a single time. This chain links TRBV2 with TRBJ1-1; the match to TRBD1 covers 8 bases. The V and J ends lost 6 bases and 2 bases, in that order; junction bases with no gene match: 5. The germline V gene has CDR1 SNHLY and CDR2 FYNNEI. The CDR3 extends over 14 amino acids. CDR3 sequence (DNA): TGTGCCAGCAGAGGGACAGGAGGTAACACTGAAGCTTTCTTT. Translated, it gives CASRGTGGNTEAFF. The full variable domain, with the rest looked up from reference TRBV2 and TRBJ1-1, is EPEVTQTPSHQVTQMGQEVILRCVPISNHLYFYWYRQILGQKVEFLVSFYNNEISEKSEIFDDQFSVERPDGSNFTLKIRSTKLEDSAMYFCASRGTGGNTEAFFGQGTRLTVV.

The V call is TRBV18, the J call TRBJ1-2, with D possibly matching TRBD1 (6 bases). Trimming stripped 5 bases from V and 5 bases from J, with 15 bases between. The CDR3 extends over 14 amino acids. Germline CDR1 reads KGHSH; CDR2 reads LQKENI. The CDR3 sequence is CASSLAGEAYGYTF. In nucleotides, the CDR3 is TGTGCCAGCTCATTAGCAGGGGAGGCATATGGCTACACCTTC.

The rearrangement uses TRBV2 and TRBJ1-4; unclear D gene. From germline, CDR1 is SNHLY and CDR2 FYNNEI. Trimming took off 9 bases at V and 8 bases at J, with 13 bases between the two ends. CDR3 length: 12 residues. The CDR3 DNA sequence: TGTGCCAGTGGTAGCCGGCGGGAAAAACTGTTTTTT. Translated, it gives CASGSRREKLFF.

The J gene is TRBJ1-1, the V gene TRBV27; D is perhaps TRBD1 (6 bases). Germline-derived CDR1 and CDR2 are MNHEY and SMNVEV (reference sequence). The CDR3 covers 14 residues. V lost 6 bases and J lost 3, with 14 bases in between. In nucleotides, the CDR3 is TGTGCCAGCAGCCTACAGGGAGTGTACACTGAAGCTTTCTTT. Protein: CASSLQGVYTEAFF.

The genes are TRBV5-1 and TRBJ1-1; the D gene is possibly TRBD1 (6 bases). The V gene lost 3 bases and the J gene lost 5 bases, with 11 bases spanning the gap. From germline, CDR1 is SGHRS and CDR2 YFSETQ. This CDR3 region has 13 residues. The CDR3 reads CASSSTGSTEAFF. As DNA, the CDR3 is TGCGCCAGCAGCTCCACAGGGTCGACTGAAGCTTTCTTT.